The 7 T cell receptor beta chains listed next were all sequenced from one sample in a study of CD8 T cells in ankylosing spondylitis. Regarding the study as a whole: A TCR beta motif of eight highly homologous variants appeared characteristic of ankylosing spondylitis blood.

No cognate antigen is known for these TCRs. TCRdb processed the 5' RACE reads anew with MiXCR; each CDR3 protein has one entry. The sample includes approximately 540,000 distinct CDR3 sequences, roughly an eighth of them seen just once. Sequenced sample: blood, either unsorted or a sorted T cell fraction (not recorded which). The receptor set was obtained from a male donor with ankylosing spondylitis.

This clonotype was detected only a few times. The chain employs TRBV20-1 and TRBJ2-7, with 7 nucleotides matching TRBD1. CDR1 DFQATT and CDR2 SNEGSKA come from the germline V gene (reference sequence). With 7 bases clipped from V and 5 bases from J, the junction kept 8 bases outside the gene matches. This CDR3 spans 12 amino acids. The CDR3 coding sequence is TGCAGTGTCCAGACAGGGTACCACGAGCAGTACTTC. Encoded protein: CSVQTGYHEQYF.

This clonotype was observed a few times. The chain combines TRBV11-2 with TRBJ1-1; no definite D call. Germline V gives CDR1 SGHAT, CDR2 FQNNGV. The CDR3 runs to 13 residues. Trimming pared 3 bases from V and 3 bases from J, leaving 8 bases between. This CDR3 is CASSFKRDTEAFF. CDR3 DNA sequence: TGTGCCAGCAGCTTTAAGAGGGACACTGAAGCTTTCTTT.

There are a few counts of this clonotype. The genes are TRBV5-1 and TRBJ2-5, with TRBD2 identical over 7 bases. The CDR3 loop spans 13 amino acids. J gave up 5 bases and V 8 bases, and 9 bases lay outside the gene matches. Germline CDR1 reads SGHRS; CDR2 reads YFSETQ. Written as DNA, the CDR3 is TGCGCCAGTACGGGAGGAGGGCTCGAGACCCAGTACTTC. Translating it yields CASTGGGLETQYF. Drawing the rest from reference TRBV5-1 and TRBJ2-5, the complete variable domain is KAGVTQTPRYLIKTRGQQVTLSCSPISGHRSVSWYQQTPGQGLQFLFEYFSETQRNKGNFPGRFSGRQFSNSRSEMNVSTLELGDSALYLCASTGGGLETQYFGPGTRLLVL.

A few counts support this clonotype. V and J are TRBV6-6 and TRBJ2-1; D gene uncertain. Germline CDR1 MNHNY, CDR2 SVGAGI (reference sequence). This CDR3 contains 13 residues. Trimming shortened V by 6 bases and J by 3 bases, and 9 bases separated the two germline ends. The DNA for the CDR3 is TGTGCCAGCAGCACCGACCGCTACAATGAGCAGTTCTTC. It encodes CASSTDRYNEQFF.

This clonotype was seen ten or more times. The chain uses TRBV29-1 and TRBJ2-3, with 7 nucleotides matching TRBD1. CDR3 length equals 15 residues. Trimming at V came to 8 bases and at J to 3 bases, leaving 14 bases not matched to a gene. Germline V CDR1 and CDR2: SQVTM, ANQGSEA. For the CDR3, the DNA is TGCAGCTGTTACCGACAGGGCCAAGAGACAGATACGCAGTATTTT. As protein: CSCYRQGQETDTQYF.

This clonotype appeared many times. This chain links TRBV20-1 with TRBJ2-2; 12 bases match TRBD2. The trim removed 1 base at V and 6 bases at J, leaving 6 bases unmatched. Germline V gene lookup returns CDR1 DFQATT and CDR2 SNEGSKA (reference sequence). The CDR3 totals 16 residues. The DNA of the CDR3 is TGCAGTGCTAGAGGGAGGACTAGCGGGATATCCGGGGAGCTGTTTTTT. This gives the protein CSARGRTSGISGELFF.

This chain links TRBV7-9 with TRBJ1-4; D is unclear. Trimming left V 2 bases short and J 4 bases short, with 8 bases between. The germline V gene has CDR1 SEHNR and CDR2 FQNEAQ (reference sequence). The CDR3 is 14 amino acids. The DNA of the CDR3 is TGTGCCAGCAGCTTAACACAGAGTAATGAAAAACTGTTTTTT. Translation gives CASSLTQSNEKLFF.